This T cell receptor (beta chain) comes out of a study of beta chain features in type 1 diabetes (dated by TCRdb to the late 2010s). At the level of the whole study: No differences in mean age, gender distribution, total cell number or subset yield were found between patients and healthy donors. A total of 100 million to 140 million sorted cells were examined across all samples, and the number of cells per subset was strongly correlated with RNA yield. In the study, recently diagnosed type 1 diabetes patients and matched healthy donors were compared on the TCRB repertoires of their sorted circulating CD4+ T cell subsets. Regulatory and stem cell-like memory subsets were obtained from only 8 patients and roughly 8 healthy donors, while naive and central memory subsets were obtained from all 30 or so donors.

Each donor gave one peripheral blood draw, roughly 120 mL on average, collected into heparinised tubes. A BD FACSAria II was used to sort naive, central memory, regulatory and stem cell-like memory CD4+ T cells with a panel that included CD45RO, CCR7, CD25, CD127, CD95 and CD27. Purity was above 98% for every sorted population. PBMCs were isolated immediately by Lymphoprep density gradient centrifugation and stained directly without culture. So that batch effects would be minimized, each experiment stained and sorted samples in pairs, pairing one healthy donor with one patient. A few counts support this clone. Its specific antigen is unknown. Base qualities are not at hand, and no much larger clone is one base apart. The entire amount of isolated RNA was reverse transcribed using the High Capacity cDNA Reverse Transcription Kit, so the sequenced TCRB transcripts were expressed ones. Deep immunoSEQ sequencing was applied to naive, central memory and regulatory T cell samples, giving an average of approximately 4 million total reads per sample. Sorted cells were lysed in RLT buffer, and RNA was extracted using DNase-treated RNeasy Micro or Mini kits according to cell number. To prevent cross-contamination, each cell subset was processed individually, whereas patient and healthy donor samples were processed jointly. TCRB sequences were amplified from cDNA with the immunoSEQ multiplex PCR, producing 87-bp fragments spanning the CDR3 region. Sequencing of the amplicons was performed on the Illumina HiSeq platform. The original pipeline was this. Synthetic template baselines were used to correct PCR bias computationally, reads within Hamming distance 2 were collapsed, and singletons that could not be merged were discarded. Reads were aligned against IMGT to assign V, D and J genes, CDR3 length and insertions or deletions at six rearrangement sites. Clonotype counts were normalized to sorted cell number within each subset before computing true diversity and Gini coefficients with the tcR R package. The overlap coefficient, calculated on TCRB nucleotide sequences, was used to quantify repertoire sharing. As a proxy for the pre-selection repertoire, out-of-frame TCRB sequences from naive cells were analyzed. TCRdb re-hosts the immuneACCESS table, in-frame sequences only. Its copies lack some clones; in the studies checked, an unresolved V gene accounts for under half of them, and the cause for the rest is not known. The V and J calls and clone size are taken from that table; D and trimming were inferred from the DNA. This sample is represented by hundreds of thousands of clones; approximately 11% of them were singletons. In total, the top ten clones hold about 0.018% of the sample.

Overall study results and their limits: Naive, central memory and regulatory TCRB repertoires appeared to be more similar among patients than among healthy donors. A moderate but significant shortening of TCRB CDR3 length was observed in type 1 diabetes patients in all four CD4+ subsets. Shorter templates might be favored by PCR, yet because patient and control samples were amplified and corrected together, any such skew would affect both groups equally. Fewer insertions and more nucleotide deletions at VDJ recombination sites were observed in patients with type 1 diabetes, implying thymic rearrangement abnormalities. Because small numbers of individuals were included in the HLA sub-analyses, any influence of HLA type on TCRB rearrangement was left unresolved. Because cDNA was sequenced instead of genomic DNA, highly expressing activated cells could be over-represented, though the groups showed no difference in activation or CD3 levels.

V lost 2 bases and J lost 6 bases; the stretch between them is 11 bases long. Based on the germline V gene, the CDR1 and CDR2 sequences are KGHSH and LQKENI. CDR3 length: 15 amino acids, cysteine to phenylalanine. Only CDR3 DNA is held: 45 bases, read in frame from base 1. This receptor chain uses TRBV18 and TRBJ1-6; TRBD1 is perhaps the D gene, given 6 matching bases. The material sequenced was naive CD4+ T cells from blood. According to the study, the label for this sample's cell subset or site signals: true naive CD4+ T cells. This receptor was obtained from a man aged 25-45 years with type 1 diabetes. CDR3 reads: CASSPLTGGNSPLHF. The DNA is TGTGCCAGCTCACCATTGACAGGCGGTAATTCACCCCTCCACTTT.